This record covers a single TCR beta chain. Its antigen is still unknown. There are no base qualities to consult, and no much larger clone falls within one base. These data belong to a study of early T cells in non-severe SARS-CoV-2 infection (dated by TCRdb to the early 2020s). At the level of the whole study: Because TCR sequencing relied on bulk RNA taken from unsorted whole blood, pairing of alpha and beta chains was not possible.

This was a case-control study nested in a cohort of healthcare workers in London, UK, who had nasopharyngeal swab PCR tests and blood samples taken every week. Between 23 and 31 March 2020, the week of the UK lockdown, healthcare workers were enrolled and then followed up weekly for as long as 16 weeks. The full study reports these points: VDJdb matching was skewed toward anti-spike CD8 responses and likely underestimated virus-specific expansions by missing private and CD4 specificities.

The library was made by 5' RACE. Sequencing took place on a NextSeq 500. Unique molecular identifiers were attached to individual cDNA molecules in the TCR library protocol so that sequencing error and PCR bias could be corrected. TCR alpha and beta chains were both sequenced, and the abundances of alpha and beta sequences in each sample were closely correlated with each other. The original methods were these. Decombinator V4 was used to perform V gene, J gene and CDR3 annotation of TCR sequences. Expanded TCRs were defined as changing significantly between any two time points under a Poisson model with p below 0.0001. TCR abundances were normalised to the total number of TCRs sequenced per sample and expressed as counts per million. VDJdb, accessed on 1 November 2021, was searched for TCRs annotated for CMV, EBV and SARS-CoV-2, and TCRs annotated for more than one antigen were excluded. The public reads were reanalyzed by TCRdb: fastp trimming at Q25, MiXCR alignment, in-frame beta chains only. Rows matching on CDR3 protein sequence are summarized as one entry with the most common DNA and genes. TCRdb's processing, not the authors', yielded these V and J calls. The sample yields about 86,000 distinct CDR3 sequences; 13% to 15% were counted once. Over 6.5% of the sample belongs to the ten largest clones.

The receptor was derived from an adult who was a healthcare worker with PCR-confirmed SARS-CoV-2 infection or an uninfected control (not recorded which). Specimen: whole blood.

The CDR3 is CASSPGGESEAFF. The nucleotide sequence reads as follows: TGTGCCAGCTCGCCAGGGGGGGAGTCTGAAGCTTTCTTT. Here the chain combines TRBV18 and TRBJ1-1; 7 central bases correspond to TRBD1. From V the trimming removes 6 bases and from J it removes 6 bases, while the gene matches leave 7 bases of the junction unaccounted for. For CDR1 and CDR2, the germline V gene lists KGHSH and LQKENI. Reading from cysteine to phenylalanine, the CDR3 counts 13 amino acids. Left in the record is the CDR3 DNA by itself, 39 bases read in frame from the first base.